This T cell receptor beta chain was retrieved from a study of CD8+ T cells in alopecia areata. Looked up from germline, CDR1 is SNHLY and CDR2 is FYNNEI. The CDR3 extends over 14 amino acids. The junction had 8 bases not matched to a gene; V was cut back by 7 bases and J by 6 bases. To note about this clone: No antigen is known for it.

General observations from the study: Although TCR sharing was seen in mice, sharing across patients was less clear, possibly for HLA-related reasons. Scalp lesions, especially in alopecia totalis/universalis, had higher clonality than normal scalp. Normal skin contains resident alphabeta T cells, and these are also sequenced in scalp samples.

In each case, RNA was isolated and then reverse transcribed into cDNA as the sequencing template. The method was immunoSEQ multiplex PCR; TCRdb's version includes in-frame clones alone and lacks a portion of them. This sample yields about 200,000 clones, of which about 61% are seen a single time; around 5.1% belongs to the top ten. Cell sorting on a FACSAria was used to separate CD4+ and CD8+ T cells from the PBMCs. J is TRBJ1-5 and V is TRBV2; TRBD1 agrees at 8 bases. Sequencing was performed on CD8+ T cells sorted from blood. This TCR came from a human donor in good health. This chain's CDR3 is CASNVGQGGQPQHF. CDR3 in DNA: TGTGCCAGCAACGTCGGACAGGGTGGTCAGCCCCAGCATTTT. Looking up the rest from reference TRBV2 and TRBJ1-5 gives the full variable domain: EPEVTQTPSHQVTQMGQEVILRCVPISNHLYFYWYRQILGQKVEFLVSFYNNEISEKSEIFDDQFSVERPDGSNFTLKIRSTKLEDSAMYFCASNVGQGGQPQHFGDGTRLSIL.